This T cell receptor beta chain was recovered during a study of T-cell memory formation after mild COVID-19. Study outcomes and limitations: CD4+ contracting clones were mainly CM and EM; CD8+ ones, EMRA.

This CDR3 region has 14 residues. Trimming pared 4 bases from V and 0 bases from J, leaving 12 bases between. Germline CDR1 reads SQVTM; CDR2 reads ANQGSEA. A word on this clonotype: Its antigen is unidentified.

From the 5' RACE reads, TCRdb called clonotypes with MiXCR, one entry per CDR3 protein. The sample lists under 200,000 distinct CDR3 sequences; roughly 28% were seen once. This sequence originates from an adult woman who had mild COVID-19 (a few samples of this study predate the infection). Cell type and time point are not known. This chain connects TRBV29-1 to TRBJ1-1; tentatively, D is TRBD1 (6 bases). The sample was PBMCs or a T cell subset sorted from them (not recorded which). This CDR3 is CSVARTVMNTEAFF. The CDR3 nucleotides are TGCAGCGTTGCCAGGACAGTCATGAACACTGAAGCTTTCTTT.